These 9 T cell receptor beta chains originate from one sample sequenced in a study of T cells in Graves' hyperthyroidism and ophthalmopathy. Regions amplified from RNA transcripts were the TCR beta CDR3 regions. The HTBI primer set served for first-round RT-PCR of the TCR CDR3. TCRdb reprocessed the multiplex PCR reads via MiXCR and lists one record per CDR3 protein. The sample carries just under 750,000 distinct CDR3 sequences, under 45% recorded once. Material: blood. All receptors derive from a woman in her forties with Graves' hyperthyroidism.

This clonotype occurred a few times. V is TRBV19 and J is TRBJ1-5; perhaps TRBD1 as D (5 bases). The CDR3 contains 14 residues. Germline V gene data show CDR1 as LNHDA and CDR2 as SQIVND (reference sequence). Trimming removed 5 bases at V and 7 bases at J, with 15 bases between. CDR3 nucleotide sequence: TGTGCCAGTAGTTCGGGGACCGCGAAACAGCCCCAGCATTTT. This encodes CASSSGTAKQPQHF.

This clonotype has at least ten counts. The chain joins TRBV5-4 to TRBJ1-1; D is undetermined. CDR1 and CDR2 (germline): SGHNT, YYREEE (reference sequence). V dropped 3 bases and J dropped 1 base, with 10 bases sitting between them. The CDR3 contains 14 residues. The CDR3 nucleotides read TGTGCCAGCAGCTCGCCCACATCGAACACTGAAGCTTTCTTT. It specifies CASSSPTSNTEAFF.

This clonotype was recorded at least ten times. V and J are TRBV6-5 and TRBJ1-2; D perhaps matches TRBD1 (6 bases). The length of the CDR3 is 13 residues. Trimming shortened V by 7 bases and J by 6 bases, and 15 bases separated the two germline ends. Germline values: CDR1 MNHEY, CDR2 SVGAGI. This CDR3 is CASTSVRDNGYTF. CDR3 nucleotide sequence: TGTGCCAGCACCTCGGTTCGGGACAATGGCTACACCTTC.

There are many counts of this clonotype. This chain links TRBV20-1 with TRBJ1-2, with a possible D match to TRBD1 (5 bases). CDR1 is DFQATT, CDR2 SNEGSKA, per germline (reference sequence). CDR3 length equals 10 residues. The V end was cut by 7 bases, the J end by 8 bases, with 11 bases between. The CDR3 here is CSGEGNGYTF. CDR3 bases: TGCAGTGGGGAGGGGAACGGCTACACCTTC.

V gene TRBV3-1 combines with J gene TRBJ2-7; a weak D match, TRBD2 (5 bases). CDR3 length: 14 amino acids. V lost 4 bases and J lost 0, with 10 bases in between. Germline assignment: CDR1 LGHDT and CDR2 YNNKEL (reference sequence). The DNA of the CDR3 is TGTGCCAGCAGCCGGACTTCTAACTCCTACGAGCAGTACTTC. Its protein product is CASSRTSNSYEQYF.

V gene TRBV5-1 combines with J gene TRBJ1-2; 8 bases agree with TRBD1. The germline CDR1 and CDR2 sequences are SGHRS and YFSETQ. The V and J ends lost 3 bases and 2 bases, in that order; junction bases with no gene match: 6. There are 15 residues in the CDR3. CDR3 amino acids: CASSYTGQENYGYTF. Here the CDR3 DNA reads TGCGCCAGCAGCTACACGGGACAGGAGAACTATGGCTACACCTTC.

V is TRBV7-2 and J is TRBJ2-5; 7 nucleotides match TRBD2. Losses at the gene ends were 6 bases for V and 4 bases for J; bases not matched to a gene: 11. The CDR3 length is 15 residues. Germline CDR1 is SGHTA and CDR2 is FQGNSA. The CDR3 DNA is TGTGCCAGCAGTCCTGGCGGGTTAGCGGGAGAGACCCAGTACTTC. Protein sequence: CASSPGGLAGETQYF.

This clonotype occurred a few times. CDR3 protein: CASSQASEGANQPQHF. CDR3 sequence (DNA): TGCGCCAGCAGCCAAGCTAGCGAGGGGGCGAATCAGCCCCAGCATTTT. V is TRBV4-1 and J is TRBJ1-5; 7 bases align to TRBD1. V was pared by 1 base and J by 4 bases, with 7 bases of the junction left unmatched. The CDR3 consists of 16 residues. CDR1 is MGHRA and CDR2 is YSYEKL in the germline V gene.

This clonotype was observed at least ten times. The gene calls are TRBV7-8 and TRBJ2-7; a possible D gene is TRBD1 (5 bases). CDR3 length equals 14 residues. The germline gives CDR1 SGHVS, CDR2 FQNEAQ. Trimming stripped 3 bases from V and 3 bases from J, with 12 bases between. Here the CDR3 reads CASSFGQGDYEQYF. For the CDR3, the DNA is TGTGCCAGCAGCTTCGGTCAGGGCGACTACGAGCAGTACTTC.